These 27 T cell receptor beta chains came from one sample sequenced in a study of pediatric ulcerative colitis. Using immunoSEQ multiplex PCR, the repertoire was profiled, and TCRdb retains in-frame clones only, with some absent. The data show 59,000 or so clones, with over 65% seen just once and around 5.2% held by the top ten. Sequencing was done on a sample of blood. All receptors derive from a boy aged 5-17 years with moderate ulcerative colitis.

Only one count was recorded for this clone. As DNA, the CDR3 is TGTGCCAGTAAAACCCGGGACGGGACGTGGGAGACCCAGTACTTC. Encoded protein: CASKTRDGTWETQYF. V gene TRBV19 combines with J gene TRBJ2-5; D tentatively fits TRBD1 or TRBD2 (5 bases each). The CDR3 extends over 15 amino acids. Looked up from germline, CDR1 is LNHDA and CDR2 is SQIVND (reference sequence). Trimming cost V 7 bases and J 5 bases, with 20 bases left between them.

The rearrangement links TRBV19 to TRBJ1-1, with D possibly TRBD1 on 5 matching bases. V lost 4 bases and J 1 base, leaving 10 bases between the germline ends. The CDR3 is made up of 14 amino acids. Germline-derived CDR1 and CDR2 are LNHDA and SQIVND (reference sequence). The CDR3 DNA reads TGTGCCAGTAGTACCGACACAGGGAACACTGAAGCTTTCTTT. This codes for CASSTDTGNTEAFF.

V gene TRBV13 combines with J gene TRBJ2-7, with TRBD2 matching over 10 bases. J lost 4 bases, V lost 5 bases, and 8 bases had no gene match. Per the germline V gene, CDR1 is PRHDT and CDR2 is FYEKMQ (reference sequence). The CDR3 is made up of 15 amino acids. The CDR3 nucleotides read TGTGCCAGCAGCGTCCAGCGGGAGGGCCTGTACGAGCAGTACTTC. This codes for CASSVQREGLYEQYF.

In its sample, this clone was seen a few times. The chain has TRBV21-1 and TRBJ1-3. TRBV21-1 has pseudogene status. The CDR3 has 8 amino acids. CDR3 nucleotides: TGTGCCAGCAAGTCCCGATGGTTT. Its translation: CASKSRWF.

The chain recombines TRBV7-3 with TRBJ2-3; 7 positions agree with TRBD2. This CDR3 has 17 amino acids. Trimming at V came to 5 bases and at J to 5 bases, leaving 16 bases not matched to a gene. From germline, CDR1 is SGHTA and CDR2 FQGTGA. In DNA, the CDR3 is TGTGCCAGCAGCCCACAGAGGGTTGGACGCGGGAGAGATACGCAGTATTTT. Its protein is CASSPQRVGRGRDTQYF.

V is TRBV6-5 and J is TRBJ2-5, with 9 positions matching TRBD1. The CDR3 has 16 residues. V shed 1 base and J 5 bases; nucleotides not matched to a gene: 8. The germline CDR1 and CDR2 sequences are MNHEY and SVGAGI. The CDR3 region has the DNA TGTGCCAGCAGTTACTTCGGGACAGGGTTTGGGGAGACCCAGTACTTC. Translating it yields CASSYFGTGFGETQYF.

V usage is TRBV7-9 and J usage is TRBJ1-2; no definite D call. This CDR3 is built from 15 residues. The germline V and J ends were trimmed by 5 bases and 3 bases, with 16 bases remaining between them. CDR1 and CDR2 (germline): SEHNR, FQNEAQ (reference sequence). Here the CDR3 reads CASSPVRGRDYGYTF. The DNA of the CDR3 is TGTGCCAGCAGCCCCGTGCGGGGAAGAGACTATGGCTACACCTTC. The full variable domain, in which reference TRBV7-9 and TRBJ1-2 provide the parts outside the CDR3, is DTGVSQNPRHKITKRGQNVTFRCDPISEHNRLYWYRQTLGQGPEFLTYFQNEAQLEKSRLLSDRFSAERPKGSFSTLEIQRTEQGDSAMYLCASSPVRGRDYGYTFGSGTRLTVV.

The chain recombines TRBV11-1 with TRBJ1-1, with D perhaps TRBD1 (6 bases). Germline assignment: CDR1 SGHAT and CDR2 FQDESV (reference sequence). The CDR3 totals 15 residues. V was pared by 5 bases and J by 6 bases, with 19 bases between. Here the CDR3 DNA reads TGTGCCAGCAGCATCCGACGACAGGTACCCGCTGAAGCTTTCTTT. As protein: CASSIRRQVPAEAFF.

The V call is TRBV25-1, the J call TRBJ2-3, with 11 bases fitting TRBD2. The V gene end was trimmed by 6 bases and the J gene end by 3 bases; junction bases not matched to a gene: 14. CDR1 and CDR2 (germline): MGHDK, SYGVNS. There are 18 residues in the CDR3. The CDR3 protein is CASRPTGLAGGRTDTQYF. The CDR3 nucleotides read TGTGCCAGCAGGCCTACAGGTCTAGCGGGGGGTAGAACAGATACGCAGTATTTT.

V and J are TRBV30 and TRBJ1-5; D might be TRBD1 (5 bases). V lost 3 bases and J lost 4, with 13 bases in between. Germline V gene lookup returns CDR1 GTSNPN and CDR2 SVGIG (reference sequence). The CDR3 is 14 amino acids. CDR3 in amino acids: CAWRGQGLNQPQHF. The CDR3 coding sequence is TGTGCCTGGAGAGGGCAGGGACTAAATCAGCCCCAGCATTTT.

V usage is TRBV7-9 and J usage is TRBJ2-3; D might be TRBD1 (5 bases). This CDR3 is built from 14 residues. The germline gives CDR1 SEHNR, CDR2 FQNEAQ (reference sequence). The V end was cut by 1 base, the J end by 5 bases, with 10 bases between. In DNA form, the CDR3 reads TGTGCCAGCAGCTTAGTCAGGGTTGGAGATACGCAGTATTTT. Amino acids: CASSLVRVGDTQYF.

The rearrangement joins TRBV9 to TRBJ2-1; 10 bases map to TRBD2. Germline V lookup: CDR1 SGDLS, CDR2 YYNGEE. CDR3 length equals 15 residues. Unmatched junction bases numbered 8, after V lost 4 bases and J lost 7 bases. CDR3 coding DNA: TGTGCCAGCAGCATTACCAGCGGGAGGGGGAATGAGCAGTTCTTC. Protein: CASSITSGRGNEQFF.

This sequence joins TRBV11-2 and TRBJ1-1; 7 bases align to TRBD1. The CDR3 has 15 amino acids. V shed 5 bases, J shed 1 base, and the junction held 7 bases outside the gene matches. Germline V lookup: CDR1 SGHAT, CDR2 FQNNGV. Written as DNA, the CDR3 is TGTGCCAGCAGCAAATACAGGGGCAGGAACACTGAAGCTTTCTTT. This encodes CASSKYRGRNTEAFF. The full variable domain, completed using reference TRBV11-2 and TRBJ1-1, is EAGVAQSPRYKIIEKRQSVAFWCNPISGHATLYWYQQILGQGPKLLIQFQNNGVVDDSQLPKDRFSAERLKGVDSTLKIQPAKLEDSAVYLCASSKYRGRNTEAFFGQGTRLTVV.

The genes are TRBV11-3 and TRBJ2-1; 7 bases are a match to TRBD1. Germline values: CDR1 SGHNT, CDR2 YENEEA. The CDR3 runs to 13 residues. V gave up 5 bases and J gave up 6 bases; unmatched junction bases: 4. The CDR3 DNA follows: TGTGCCAGCAGCCTCGACAGGGCCAATGAGCAGTTCTTC. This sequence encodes CASSLDRANEQFF.

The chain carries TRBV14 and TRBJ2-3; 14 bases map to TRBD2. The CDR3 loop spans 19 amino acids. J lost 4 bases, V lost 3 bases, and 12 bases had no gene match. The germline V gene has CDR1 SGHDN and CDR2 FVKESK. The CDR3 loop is CASSQDSPGLAGVSDTQYF. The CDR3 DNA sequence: TGTGCCAGCAGCCAGGACAGTCCGGGACTAGCGGGAGTCTCAGATACGCAGTATTTT.

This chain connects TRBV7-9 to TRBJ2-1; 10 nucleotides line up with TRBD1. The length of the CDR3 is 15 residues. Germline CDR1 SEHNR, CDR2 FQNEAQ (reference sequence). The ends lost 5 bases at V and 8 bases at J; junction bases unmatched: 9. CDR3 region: CASSQWGTGDDEQFF. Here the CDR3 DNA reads TGTGCCAGCAGCCAGTGGGGGACAGGGGACGATGAGCAGTTCTTC.

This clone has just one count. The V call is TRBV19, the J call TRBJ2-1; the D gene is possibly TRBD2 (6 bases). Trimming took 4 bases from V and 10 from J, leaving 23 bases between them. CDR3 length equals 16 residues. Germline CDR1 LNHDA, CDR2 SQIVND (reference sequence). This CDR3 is CASSRYSDFGGMEQFF. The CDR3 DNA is TGTGCCAGTAGTAGGTACTCCGACTTCGGAGGGATGGAGCAGTTCTTC.

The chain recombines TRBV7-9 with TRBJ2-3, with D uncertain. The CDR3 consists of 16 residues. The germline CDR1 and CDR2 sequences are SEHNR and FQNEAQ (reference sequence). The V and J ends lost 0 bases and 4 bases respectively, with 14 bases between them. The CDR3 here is CASSLAQTPSADTQYF. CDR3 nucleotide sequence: TGTGCCAGCAGCTTAGCCCAGACTCCTTCGGCAGATACGCAGTATTTT.

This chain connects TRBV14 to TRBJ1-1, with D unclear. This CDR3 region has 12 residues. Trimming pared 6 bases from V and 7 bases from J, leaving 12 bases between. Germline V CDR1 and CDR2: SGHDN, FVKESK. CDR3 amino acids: CASRYLNYEAFF. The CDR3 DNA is TGTGCCAGCAGATATCTCAATTATGAAGCTTTCTTT. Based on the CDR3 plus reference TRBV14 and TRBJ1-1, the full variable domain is EAGVTQFPSHSVIEKGQTVTLRCDPISGHDNLYWYRRVMGKEIKFLLHFVKESKQDESGMPNNRFLAERTGGTYSTLKVQPAELEDSGVYFCASRYLNYEAFFGQGTRLTVV.

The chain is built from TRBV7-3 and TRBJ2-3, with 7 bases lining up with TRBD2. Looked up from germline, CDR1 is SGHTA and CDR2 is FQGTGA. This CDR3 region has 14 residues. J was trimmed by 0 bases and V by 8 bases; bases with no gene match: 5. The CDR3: CASGSGHSTDTQYF. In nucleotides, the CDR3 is TGTGCCAGCGGTAGCGGGCATAGCACAGATACGCAGTATTTT.

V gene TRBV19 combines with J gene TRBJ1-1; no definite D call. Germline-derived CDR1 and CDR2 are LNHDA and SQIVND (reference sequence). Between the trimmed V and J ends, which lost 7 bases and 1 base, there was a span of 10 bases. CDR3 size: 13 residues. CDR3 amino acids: CASNFAQNTEAFF. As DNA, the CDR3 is TGTGCCAGTAATTTTGCACAGAACACTGAAGCTTTCTTT.

The CDR3 DNA follows: TGTGCCAGCAGCTTGCCCACTAGATCCGAGCAGTACTTC. This codes for CASSLPTRSEQYF. The V gene is TRBV5-4, the J gene TRBJ2-7; D may be TRBD2 (5 bases). Deletions cut 1 base from V and 6 bases from J, with 11 bases between. The CDR3 runs 13 residues. In germline, CDR1 is SGHNT, CDR2 YYREEE (reference sequence).

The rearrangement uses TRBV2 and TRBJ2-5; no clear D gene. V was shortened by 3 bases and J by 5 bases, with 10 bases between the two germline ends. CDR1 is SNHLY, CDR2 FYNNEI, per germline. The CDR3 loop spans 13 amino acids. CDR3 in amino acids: CASSDQERETQYF. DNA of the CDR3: TGTGCCAGCAGTGACCAGGAACGGGAGACCCAGTACTTC.

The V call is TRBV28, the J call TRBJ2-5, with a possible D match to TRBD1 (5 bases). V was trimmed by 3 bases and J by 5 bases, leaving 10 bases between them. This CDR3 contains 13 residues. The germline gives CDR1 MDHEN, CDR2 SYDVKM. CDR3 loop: CASSLPGKETQYF. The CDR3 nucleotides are TGTGCCAGCAGTTTGCCAGGGAAGGAGACCCAGTACTTC.

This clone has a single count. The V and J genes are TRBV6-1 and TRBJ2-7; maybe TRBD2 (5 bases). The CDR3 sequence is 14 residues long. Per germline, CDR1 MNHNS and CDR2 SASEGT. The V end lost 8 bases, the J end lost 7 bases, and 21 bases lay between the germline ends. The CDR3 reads CASYRGYTFEEQYF. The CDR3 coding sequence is TGTGCCAGCTATCGGGGATACACATTTGAAGAGCAGTACTTC.

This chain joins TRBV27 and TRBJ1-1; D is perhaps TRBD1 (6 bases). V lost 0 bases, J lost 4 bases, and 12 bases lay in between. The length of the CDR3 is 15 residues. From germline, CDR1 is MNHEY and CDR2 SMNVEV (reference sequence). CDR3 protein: CASSLSAQGGTEAFF. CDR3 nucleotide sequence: TGTGCCAGCAGTTTATCCGCACAGGGAGGCACTGAAGCTTTCTTT.

The CDR3 nucleotides are TGTGCCAGCAGTGAAGCGCTCGGAGGTATGGGTGAAAAACTGTTTTTT. Protein: CASSEALGGMGEKLFF. The chain has TRBV2 and TRBJ1-4; D uncertain. The germline V gene has CDR1 SNHLY and CDR2 FYNNEI. The CDR3 extends over 16 amino acids. Trimming left V 0 bases short and J 7 bases short, with 15 bases between.